The clone carrying this T cell receptor (beta chain) has a handful of counts. This is likely an artifact of a read error, given a far larger clone one base away. The sample holds other DNA sequences that translate to the same CDR3. The sample belongs to a study of shared clonotypes between healthy human individuals. Germline loops: CDR1 SQVTM, CDR2 ANQGSEA. Trimming removed 7 bases from V and 6 bases from J, with 17 bases in between. The length of the CDR3 is 13 residues. Those who donated were healthy HIV-negative adults, with no recent acute infections or vaccinations reported. Profiling relied on immunoSEQ multiplex PCR, and the TCRdb table lists in-frame clones only, not all of them. The sample records over 400,000 clones, approximately 84% being singletons.

The J gene is TRBJ2-3, the V gene TRBV29-1; D perhaps matches TRBD2 (5 bases). The source of this sequence is a middle-aged woman in good health. Some clones in this sample may be carry-over from other donors' samples. The sample taken for sequencing was PBMCs. DNA for the CDR3: TGCAGCGGGGAGAGCTACTTCACGGATACGCAGTATTTT. This codes for CSGESYFTDTQYF.